The 21 T cell receptor beta chains given below trace back to one sample, sequenced in a study of T cell changes during pregnancy in multiple sclerosis. Only in-frame clones appear in the TCRdb table, and some are missing; sequencing was by immunoSEQ multiplex PCR. Of approximately 51,000 clones in the sample, 93% were seen once. The material was peripheral blood, obtained in the second trimester of pregnancy. The receptor set was obtained from a female donor with multiple sclerosis, enrolled in a pregnancy study.

V usage is TRBV5-1 and J usage is TRBJ1-1; D gene uncertain. Germline-derived CDR1 and CDR2 are SGHRS and YFSETQ. Trimming removed 2 bases from V and 4 bases from J, with 15 bases in between. The CDR3 is made up of 15 amino acids. In nucleotides, the CDR3 is TGCGCCAGCAGCTTAACCGGGGTGGGGTCCACTGAAGCTTTCTTT. This encodes CASSLTGVGSTEAFF.

The V and J genes are TRBV7-2 and TRBJ1-5, with a possible D match to TRBD1 (5 bases). CDR3 length: 13 amino acids. Germline assignment: CDR1 SGHTA and CDR2 FQGNSA. Trimming removed 0 bases at V and 9 bases at J, with 9 bases between. CDR3 in DNA: TGTGCCAGCAGCTTAGCTCAGGGCCGGCCCCAGCATTTT. Translated, it gives CASSLAQGRPQHF. Together with reference TRBV7-2 and TRBJ1-5, the CDR3 gives the full variable domain: GAGVSQSPSNKVTEKGKDVELRCDPISGHTALYWYRQSLGQGLEFLIYFQGNSAPDKSGLPSDRFSAERTGGSVSTLTIQRTQQEDSAVYLCASSLAQGRPQHFGDGTRLSIL.

This clone was detected only once. The chain links TRBV15 to TRBJ1-2; 10 nucleotides align to TRBD1. Unmatched junction bases numbered 10, after V lost 5 bases and J lost 4 bases. Germline assignment: CDR1 LNHNV and CDR2 YYDKDF (reference sequence). The CDR3 covers 16 residues. CDR3 amino acids: CATSGGQGPFVYGYTF. For the CDR3, the DNA is TGTGCCACCAGCGGGGGACAGGGGCCGTTTGTCTATGGCTACACCTTC.

This chain connects TRBV12-5 to TRBJ2-3; TRBD2 is a possible D gene (5 bases). The V gene's germline CDR1 is LGHNT and CDR2 FRNRAP. The CDR3 spans 15 residues. V lost 5 bases and J lost 4, with 16 bases in between. CDR3 DNA sequence: TGTGCTAGTGGTCCGGGCGAGGGTTGGCCAGATACGCAGTATTTT. This translates into CASGPGEGWPDTQYF. Drawing the rest from reference TRBV12-5 and TRBJ2-3, the complete variable domain is DARVTQTPRHKVTEMGQEVTMRCQPILGHNTVFWYRQTMMQGLELLAYFRNRAPLDDSGMPKDRFSAEMPDATLATLKIQPSEPRDSAVYFCASGPGEGWPDTQYFGPGTRLTVL.

The rearrangement links TRBV4-3 to TRBJ2-1, with 8 bases aligning to TRBD2. CDR1 is LGHNA, CDR2 YSLEER, per germline. With 1 base clipped from V and 9 bases from J, the junction kept 8 bases outside the gene matches. The CDR3 is made up of 15 amino acids. The CDR3 nucleotides are TGCGCCAGCAGCCAAGTCGTCCGGGAGGGCGGTGAGCAGTTCTTC. Translation: CASSQVVREGGEQFF.

The J gene is TRBJ2-7, the V gene TRBV13; 10 nucleotides match TRBD1. The CDR3 runs 16 residues. Trimming removed 3 bases from V and 0 bases from J; junction bases left unmatched: 5. In germline, CDR1 is PRHDT, CDR2 FYEKMQ (reference sequence). CDR3 bases: TGTGCCAGCAGCTTGACAGGGGGCCCCAGCTCCTACGAGCAGTACTTC. Translated: CASSLTGGPSSYEQYF.

The V and J genes are TRBV7-9 and TRBJ2-1; D is perhaps TRBD1 (6 bases). The CDR3 loop spans 12 amino acids. V lost 4 bases, J lost 8 bases, and 9 bases lay in between. The germline gives CDR1 SEHNR, CDR2 FQNEAQ (reference sequence). The CDR3 spells CASSSQGYEQFF. CDR3 nucleotide sequence: TGTGCCAGCAGCTCCCAGGGGTATGAGCAGTTCTTC.

This clone was recorded only once. This sequence joins TRBV6-5 and TRBJ1-3; D might be TRBD1 (6 bases). The CDR3 is 13 amino acids. Deletions cut 5 bases from V and 3 bases from J, with 8 bases between. CDR1 MNHEY and CDR2 SVGAGI come from the germline V gene. For the CDR3, the DNA is TGTGCCAGCAGTCGGACAGTTGGAAACACCATATATTTT. Translation: CASSRTVGNTIYF.

V usage is TRBV5-1 and J usage is TRBJ1-4; no clear D. The CDR3 length is 14 residues. CDR1 and CDR2 (germline): SGHRS, YFSETQ. Trimming took 2 bases from V and 6 from J, leaving 11 bases between them. This CDR3 reads CASSFDGLDEKLFF. CDR3 DNA: TGCGCCAGCAGCTTCGATGGTTTAGATGAAAAACTGTTTTTT.

V and J are TRBV18 and TRBJ2-3, with TRBD1 identical over 7 bases. There are 16 residues in the CDR3. The germline V gene has CDR1 KGHSH and CDR2 LQKENI. Trimming cost V 2 bases and J 0 bases; bases outside gene matches: 5. Written as DNA, the CDR3 is TGTGCCAGCTCACCAATCTCGACAGGGAGCACAGATACGCAGTATTTT. This sequence encodes CASSPISTGSTDTQYF.

The chain combines TRBV6-5 with TRBJ2-1, with a tentative D call TRBD2 (6 bases). V gave up 5 bases and J gave up 4 bases, with 15 bases separating them. Germline assignment: CDR1 MNHEY and CDR2 SVGAGI. The CDR3 consists of 15 residues. The DNA for the CDR3 is TGTGCCAGCAGTCCTATCTGGAGGGCGTACAATGAGCAGTTCTTC. It codes for CASSPIWRAYNEQFF.

The J gene is TRBJ2-1, the V gene TRBV6-6, with D unclear. Germline loops: CDR1 MNHNY, CDR2 SVGAGI (reference sequence). V was pared by 7 bases and J by 4 bases, with 17 bases between. The CDR3 has 15 amino acids. In DNA form, the CDR3 reads TGTGCCAGCATAACCTCCCCGCGAGCTTACAATGAGCAGTTCTTC. It codes for CASITSPRAYNEQFF.

This chain joins TRBV29-1 and TRBJ1-1, with a weak D call TRBD1 (6 bases). V was shortened by 4 bases and J by 4 bases, with 22 bases between the two germline ends. The germline gives CDR1 SQVTM, CDR2 ANQGSEA. The CDR3 loop spans 16 amino acids. DNA of the CDR3: TGCAGCGTTGCCCAGGGGACGGGTTTGGTTCTCACTGAAGCTTTCTTT. Translation gives CSVAQGTGLVLTEAFF.

This chain uses TRBV7-2 with TRBJ2-2; no firm D call. V dropped 1 base and J dropped 3 bases, with 9 bases sitting between them. The CDR3 spans 15 residues. Looked up from germline, CDR1 is SGHTA and CDR2 is FQGNSA. CDR3 residues: CASSLVRQDTGELFF. The CDR3 bases are TGTGCCAGCAGCTTAGTTCGGCAGGACACCGGGGAGCTGTTTTTT.

CDR3 loop: CAWSHGGYGYTF. In nucleotides, the CDR3 is TGTGCCTGGAGTCATGGAGGTTACGGCTACACCTTC. J is TRBJ1-2 and V is TRBV30, with no clear D. This CDR3 is built from 12 residues. Deletions cut 2 bases from V and 8 bases from J, with 12 bases between. Germline V gene lookup returns CDR1 GTSNPN and CDR2 SVGIG (reference sequence).

The J gene is TRBJ2-7, the V gene TRBV11-2; 8 positions agree with TRBD1. CDR3 length equals 15 residues. Germline V lookup: CDR1 SGHAT, CDR2 FQNNGV. After removal of 2 bases from V and 2 bases from J, the junction contained 5 bases not matched to a gene. The CDR3 is CASSLIGTGTYEQYF. The CDR3 nucleotides are TGTGCCAGCAGCTTAATCGGGACAGGAACCTACGAGCAGTACTTC.

V is TRBV19 and J is TRBJ1-4; 7 bases are shared with TRBD1. CDR3 size: 14 residues. The V gene end was trimmed by 3 bases and the J gene end by 7 bases; junction bases not matched to a gene: 5. Germline V CDR1 and CDR2: LNHDA, SQIVND (reference sequence). CDR3 sequence reads: CASSMTGSGEKLFF. The CDR3 DNA reads as TGTGCCAGTAGTATGACAGGGTCGGGTGAAAAACTGTTTTTT.

The DNA for the CDR3 is TGTGCCAGCAGCTTTTCACAGACGAACTATGGCTACACCTTC. It is translated as CASSFSQTNYGYTF. This sequence joins TRBV7-9 and TRBJ1-2; D call uncertain. V dropped 3 bases and J dropped 2 bases, with 10 bases sitting between them. The CDR3 contains 14 residues. Germline values: CDR1 SEHNR, CDR2 FQNEAQ (reference sequence).

V usage is TRBV21-1 and J usage is TRBJ2-2; the table's D gene call, TRBD2, was not cross checked with the DNA. TRBV21-1 is labeled a pseudogene. The length of the CDR3 is 15 residues. The chain's CDR3 is CASSKLREGTGELFF. CDR3 nucleotide sequence: TGTGCCAGCAGCAAACTGCGGGAGGGAACCGGGGAGCTGTTTTTT.

This chain connects TRBV15 to TRBJ2-3; 9 positions agree with TRBD1. The junction had 8 bases not matched to a gene; V was cut back by 7 bases and J by 6 bases. CDR1 and CDR2 from the germline V gene are LNHNV and YYDKDF (reference sequence). The CDR3 spans 14 residues. CDR3 amino acids: CATTPGQGMDTQYF. The CDR3 nucleotides read TGTGCCACCACTCCGGGACAGGGAATGGATACGCAGTATTTT.

This clone appeared once. CDR3 protein: CASSLAGVRLISTDTQYF. The DNA for the CDR3 is TGCGCCAGCAGCTTGGCCGGTGTCCGATTGATTAGCACAGATACGCAGTATTTT. The chain joins TRBV5-1 to TRBJ2-3; D remains ambiguous. Germline values: CDR1 SGHRS, CDR2 YFSETQ. Trimming took 0 bases from V and 0 from J, leaving 17 bases between them. The CDR3 runs to 18 residues. The full variable domain, its missing parts supplied by reference TRBV5-1 and TRBJ2-3, is KAGVTQTPRYLIKTRGQQVTLSCSPISGHRSVSWYQQTPGQGLQFLFEYFSETQRNKGNFPGRFSGRQFSNSRSEMNVSTLELGDSALYLCASSLAGVRLISTDTQYFGPGTRLTVL.